Below, 25 T cell receptor beta chains from the same sample are listed, as sequenced in a study of blood T cell repertoires in COVID-19. Data came from immunoSEQ multiplex PCR; TCRdb stores just in-frame clones and leaves some out. The sample lists 300,000 to 350,000 clones; around 90% were seen once. Sequencing was carried out using peripheral blood. These receptors were taken from a woman aged 30 to 39 with COVID-19, enrolled during active disease.

This clone is a singleton in its sample. The rearrangement links TRBV19 to TRBJ2-1; 14 positions match TRBD2. This CDR3 has 16 residues. The germline V gene encodes CDR1 LNHDA and CDR2 SQIVND (reference sequence). Losses at the gene ends were 7 bases for V and 9 bases for J; bases not matched to a gene: 11. CDR3 in DNA: TGTGCCAGTACCTCCGGGACTAGCGGGAGTAGTGGTGAGCAGTTCTTC. Translated: CASTSGTSGSSGEQFF.

J is TRBJ1-3 and V is TRBV5-1; D possibly corresponds to TRBD1 (5 bases). Looked up from germline, CDR1 is SGHRS and CDR2 is YFSETQ. Deletions cut 4 bases from V and 7 bases from J, with 15 bases between. CDR3 size: 14 residues. The CDR3 spells CASSLEGVNNTIYF. CDR3 in DNA: TGCGCCAGCAGCCTGGAAGGGGTTAATAACACCATATATTTT. Complete variable domain (other parts from reference TRBV5-1 and TRBJ1-3): KAGVTQTPRYLIKTRGQQVTLSCSPISGHRSVSWYQQTPGQGLQFLFEYFSETQRNKGNFPGRFSGRQFSNSRSEMNVSTLELGDSALYLCASSLEGVNNTIYFGEGSWLTVV.

This chain joins TRBV5-4 and TRBJ2-4; 12 bases map to TRBD2. The CDR3 is 15 residues long. V shed 4 bases and J 9 bases; nucleotides not matched to a gene: 8. Germline V gene sequence: CDR1 SGHNT, CDR2 YYREEE (reference sequence). Written as DNA, the CDR3 is TGTGCCAGCAGCCCGACTAGCGGGAGTGAGGGCATTCAGTACTTC. Amino acids: CASSPTSGSEGIQYF.

The chain links TRBV19 to TRBJ1-5; 8 bases map to TRBD1. Per the germline V gene, CDR1 is LNHDA and CDR2 is SQIVND (reference sequence). Trimming removed 5 bases from V and 1 base from J; junction bases left unmatched: 4. This CDR3 has 15 residues. The CDR3: CASSSGGRSNQPQHF. CDR3 nucleotides: TGTGCCAGTAGTTCAGGGGGCAGGAGCAATCAGCCCCAGCATTTT.

The V gene is TRBV9, the J gene TRBJ2-1, with D possibly being TRBD1 (5 bases). CDR1 is SGDLS, CDR2 YYNGEE, per germline. With 0 bases removed from V and 0 bases from J, the gap between germline ends came to 10 bases. This CDR3 contains 16 residues. The DNA for the CDR3 is TGTGCCAGCAGCGTAGGTCCAGGGTCCTCCTACAATGAGCAGTTCTTC. This translates into CASSVGPGSSYNEQFF.

The chain recombines TRBV14 with TRBJ2-5; 7 nucleotides agree with TRBD2. J was trimmed by 4 bases and V by 3 bases; bases with no gene match: 2. Per the germline V gene, CDR1 is SGHDN and CDR2 is FVKESK. The CDR3 sequence is 13 residues long. The CDR3 DNA follows: TGTGCCAGCAGCCATTGGGGGGGAGAGACCCAGTACTTC. This translates into CASSHWGGETQYF.

The rearrangement uses TRBV4-1 and TRBJ1-2; D may be TRBD1 (5 bases). Per the germline V gene, CDR1 is MGHRA and CDR2 is YSYEKL. Trimming stripped 1 base from V and 5 bases from J, with 8 bases between. The CDR3 spans 13 residues. CDR3: CASSQVQGYGYTF. In DNA form, the CDR3 reads TGCGCCAGCAGCCAAGTCCAGGGATATGGCTACACCTTC.

V and J are TRBV24-1 and TRBJ2-7, with TRBD2 matching 11 bases. Trimming cost V 6 bases and J 5 bases; bases outside gene matches: 2. The germline V gene has CDR1 KGHDR and CDR2 SFDVKD. This CDR3 is built from 13 residues. The CDR3 nucleotides are TGTGCCACCAGTTCACTAGCGGGAGACGAGCAGTACTTC. Translated: CATSSLAGDEQYF.

The chain employs TRBV28 and TRBJ2-6, with 11 bases identical to TRBD2. V lost 8 bases, J lost 0 bases, and 12 bases stayed unmatched. The CDR3 loop spans 19 amino acids. Per the germline V gene, CDR1 is MDHEN and CDR2 is SYDVKM. CDR3 nucleotides: TGTGCCAGCGCGGAGGTGCTGGGACTAGCGGTCTCTGGGGCCAACGTCCTGACTTTC. This translates into CASAEVLGLAVSGANVLTF. The full variable domain, rest sourced from reference TRBV28 and TRBJ2-6, is DVKVTQSSRYLVKRTGEKVFLECVQDMDHENMFWYRQDPGLGLRLIYFSYDVKMKEKGDIPEGYSVSREKKERFSLILESASTNQTSMYLCASAEVLGLAVSGANVLTFGAGSRLTVL.

This clone was counted a few times. The V call is TRBV5-5, the J call TRBJ2-1; TRBD1 agrees at 10 bases. The CDR3 is 18 amino acids. Trimming took 3 bases from V and 1 from J; bases not matched to a gene: 10. CDR1 and CDR2 from the germline V gene are SGHKS and YYEKEE (reference sequence). CDR3 residues: CASSWGQGSEISYNEQFF. The DNA of the CDR3 is TGTGCCAGCAGCTGGGGACAGGGGTCTGAAATTTCCTACAATGAGCAGTTCTTC.

This CDR3 reads CASSVAGLAGGRGETQYF. For the CDR3, the DNA is TGTGCCAGCAGCGTAGCGGGACTAGCGGGAGGCCGAGGTGAGACCCAGTACTTC. The chain recombines TRBV9 with TRBJ2-5; 15 bases fit TRBD2. Trimming at V came to 0 bases and at J to 5 bases, leaving 8 bases not matched to a gene. Germline V gene lookup returns CDR1 SGDLS and CDR2 YYNGEE. The CDR3 extends over 18 amino acids.

The V call is TRBV10-3, the J call TRBJ2-5, with TRBD1 identical over 9 bases. V dropped 7 bases and J dropped 7; count of bases not matched to a gene: 16. Germline V gene lookup returns CDR1 ENHRY and CDR2 SYGVKD. This CDR3 is built from 16 residues. CDR3 in DNA: TGTGCCATCATCTTAAGGGACAGGGTCTATCTTGGGACCCAGTACTTC. This encodes CAIILRDRVYLGTQYF.

The count of this clone is one. This chain links TRBV3-1 (or the pseudogene TRBV3-2) with TRBJ2-3, with 7 bases lining up with TRBD1. The CDR3 covers 12 residues. V lost 5 bases to trimming and J lost 13 bases; unmatched junction nucleotides: 9. Per the germline V gene, CDR1 is LGHDT and CDR2 is YNNKEL (reference sequence). In nucleotides, the CDR3 is TGTGCCAGCAGCAACCTAAGGGGGCGGAAGTATTTT. Translated: CASSNLRGRKYF.

The J gene is TRBJ1-2, the V gene TRBV6-5; the D gene is possibly TRBD1 (6 bases). Germline V gene lookup returns CDR1 MNHEY and CDR2 SVGAGI. V was cut by 2 bases and J by 4 bases, with 14 bases left in between. This CDR3 comprises 15 residues. This chain's CDR3 is CASSYAGGEGYGYTF. The CDR3 DNA sequence: TGTGCCAGCAGTTACGCGGGGGGCGAAGGCTATGGCTACACCTTC.

The V call is TRBV28, the J call TRBJ2-3, with TRBD2 matching 8 bases. CDR3 length equals 14 residues. J gave up 3 bases and V 7 bases, and 6 bases lay outside the gene matches. Germline lookup yields CDR1 MDHEN and CDR2 SYDVKM. As DNA, the CDR3 is TGTGCCAGCATTAACGGGGGGGGGACAGATACGCAGTATTTT. Translating gives CASINGGGTDTQYF.

V usage is TRBV15 and J usage is TRBJ2-7; unclear D gene. Trimming shortened V by 3 bases and J by 3 bases, and 12 bases separated the two germline ends. The CDR3 contains 14 residues. The V gene's germline CDR1 is LNHNV and CDR2 YYDKDF (reference sequence). Written as DNA, the CDR3 is TGTGCCACCAGCAGGGGTAATACTAACTACGAGCAGTACTTC. Its translation: CATSRGNTNYEQYF.

The chain couples TRBV28 to TRBJ1-5, with 8 bases that match TRBD1. This CDR3 spans 14 amino acids. Germline V gene data show CDR1 as MDHEN and CDR2 as SYDVKM. Trimming cost V 8 bases and J 2 bases; bases outside gene matches: 5. CDR3 nucleotide sequence: TGTGCCAGCGACAGGGGTGCGGGCAATCAGCCCCAGCATTTT. Amino acids: CASDRGAGNQPQHF.

For this clone: This may stem from a read error, because a much larger clone lies one nucleotide away. Distinct nucleotide sequences in the sample also encode this CDR3. The chain joins TRBV10-3 to TRBJ2-1, with TRBD2 as a possible D gene (7 bases). V was cut by 3 bases and J by 6 bases, with 15 bases left in between. The CDR3 runs to 15 residues. Germline V CDR1 and CDR2: ENHRY, SYGVKD. In DNA form, the CDR3 reads TGTGCCATCAGTGAATCCGGGGGCGGGGGCAATGAGCAGTTCTTC. Encoded protein: CAISESGGGGNEQFF.

Only one count was recorded for this clone. V gene TRBV21-1 combines with J gene TRBJ1-1; TRBD1 is the table's D call and was not checked against the DNA. TRBV21-1 is a documented pseudogene. This CDR3 comprises 17 residues. This chain's CDR3 is CASSVRQELIMNTEAFF. The CDR3 DNA reads as TGTGCCAGCAGCGTCCGACAGGAGTTGATTATGAACACTGAAGCTTTCTTT.

The chain has TRBV30 and TRBJ2-2, with D possibly being TRBD1 (6 bases). Trimming pared 1 base from V and 2 bases from J, leaving 11 bases between. Germline CDR1 reads GTSNPN; CDR2 reads SVGIG (reference sequence). CDR3 length equals 15 residues. For the CDR3, the DNA is TGTGCCTGGAGTGCTTTACAGGGCAACACCGGGGAGCTGTTTTTT. It translates to CAWSALQGNTGELFF.

The V and J genes are TRBV3-1 (or the pseudogene TRBV3-2) and TRBJ2-1, with D maybe TRBD1 (5 bases). The CDR3 spans 14 residues. The V end was cut by 1 base, the J end by 8 bases, with 12 bases between. CDR1 is LGHDT and CDR2 is YNNKEL in the germline V gene (reference sequence). The CDR3 region has the DNA TGTGCCAGCAGCCAAGGACCGGCAGGGCATGAGCAGTTCTTC. Translation: CASSQGPAGHEQFF.

CDR3 DNA sequence: TGTGCCAGCAGCCCCGAGGGAAGTTACGAGCAGTACTTC. This translates into CASSPEGSYEQYF. V usage is TRBV3-1 (or the pseudogene TRBV3-2) and J usage is TRBJ2-7; a possible D gene is TRBD2 (5 bases). V was cut by 4 bases and J by 4 bases, with 11 bases left in between. This CDR3 contains 13 residues. CDR1 and CDR2 (germline): LGHDT, YNNKEL (reference sequence).

The V call is TRBV28, the J call TRBJ2-7; TRBD1 is a possible D gene (5 bases). V gave up 5 bases and J gave up 5 bases, with 16 bases separating them. Germline values: CDR1 MDHEN, CDR2 SYDVKM. The CDR3 runs 14 residues. This CDR3 reads CASSNSVRVHEQYF. The CDR3 coding sequence is TGTGCCAGCAGTAACAGTGTCAGGGTCCACGAGCAGTACTTC.

The genes are TRBV6-2 or TRBV6-3 and TRBJ2-7; possibly TRBD2 for D (5 bases). V shed 4 bases and J shed 6 bases, with 13 bases lying between them. Germline V gives CDR1 MNHEY, CDR2 SVGEGT. The CDR3 is 13 amino acids. The CDR3 nucleotides read TGTGCCAGCAGTTCCTTCGGACTCGGCGAGCAGTACTTC. It specifies CASSSFGLGEQYF.

CDR3 coding DNA: TGTGCCAGCAGTTCGGGACTAGCGGGGTCAGATACGCAGTATTTT. It specifies CASSSGLAGSDTQYF. The chain couples TRBV6-2 or TRBV6-3 to TRBJ2-3; 13 bases are shared with TRBD2. J gave up 4 bases and V 4 bases, and 2 bases lay outside the gene matches. CDR1 MNHEY and CDR2 SVGEGT come from the germline V gene. This CDR3 region has 15 residues.